Listed below are T cell receptor beta chains from one sample, sequenced in a study of shared clonotypes between healthy human individuals. Assay used: immunoSEQ multiplex PCR; TCRdb lists only in-frame clones, some missing. The data hold roughly 660,000 clones, with around 90% observed a single time. Sequences were obtained from memory CD8+ T cells from PBMCs. The receptors were sampled from a man aged 18 to 30 in good health. Some clones in this sample may be carry-over from other donors' samples. The CDR3 runs from the conserved cysteine through the conserved F or W. A D gene is named only where the DNA matches it firmly. Only some rows state a clone size, as once, few, many or a class for expanded clones.

V: TRBV27; J: TRBJ1-5; D: NA; length: 13; size: once; DNA: TGTGCCAGCAGTATGTATAGCAATCAGCCCCAGCATTTT; CDR3: CASSMYSNQPQHF
V: TRBV9; J: TRBJ1-6; D: NA; length: 13; size: NA; DNA: TGTGCCAGCAGCGTAGTGGGGGGCCCACCCCTCCACTTT; CDR3: CASSVVGGPPLHF
V: TRBV28; J: TRBJ2-7; D: TRBD1; length: 14; size: NA; DNA: TGTGCCAGCAGTTATGGACAGGGGTACGACGAGCAGTACTTC; CDR3: CASSYGQGYDEQYF
V: TRBV5-1; J: TRBJ2-7; D: TRBD2; length: 15; size: once; DNA: TGCGCCAGCAGCCTTGGTACTAGCGCCTCCTACGAGCAGTACTTC; CDR3: CASSLGTSASYEQYF
V: TRBV9; J: TRBJ2-1; D: TRBD2; length: 15; size: NA; DNA: TGTGCCAGCAGCGTAGAAGGTAGCGGGACCCCCAGGGTGTTCTTC; CDR3: CASSVEGSGTPRVFF
V: TRBV7-9; J: TRBJ2-5; D: TRBD2; length: 19; size: NA; DNA: TGTGCCAGCAGCCCTCCTCCTTGGACTAGCGGGAGCCTGGGGGAGACCCAGTACTTC; CDR3: CASSPPPWTSGSLGETQYF
V: TRBV7-9; J: TRBJ1-6; D: TRBD1; length: 16; size: NA; DNA: TGTGCCAGCAGCTTATTTGGACAGGGTAATAATTCACCCCTCCACTTT; CDR3: CASSLFGQGNNSPLHF
V: TRBV7-9; J: TRBJ1-3; D: NA; length: 15; size: NA; DNA: TGTGCCAGCAGCTTAGTACAGGGATTCGGAAACACCATATATTTT; CDR3: CASSLVQGFGNTIYF
V: TRBV4-1; J: TRBJ2-5; D: TRBD2; length: 15; size: NA; DNA: TGCGCCAGCAGCCGAGTAGCGGGAGCGGAAGAGACCCAGTACTTC; CDR3: CASSRVAGAEETQYF
V: TRBV7-8; J: TRBJ2-6; D: NA; length: 15; size: NA; DNA: TGTGCCAGCAGCTTAGGAGGGTCCGGGGCCAACGTCCTGACTTTC; CDR3: CASSLGGSGANVLTF
V: TRBV9; J: TRBJ1-2; D: NA; length: 14; size: NA; DNA: TGTGCCAGCAGCGTACATGGGGGGCTCTATGGCTACACCTTC; CDR3: CASSVHGGLYGYTF
V: TRBV10-1; J: TRBJ2-5; D: NA; length: 13; size: NA; DNA: TGCGCCAGCAGTGAAGGGTTAGGAGAGACCCAGTACTTC; CDR3: CASSEGLGETQYF
V: TRBV6-5; J: TRBJ1-1; D: NA; length: 12; size: once; DNA: TGTGCCAGCAGTTACGGGGGACGGGAAGCTTTCTTT; CDR3: CASSYGGREAFF
V: TRBV6-1; J: TRBJ2-2; D: TRBD2; length: 14; size: NA; DNA: TGTGCCAGCAGTGAAGGCGGGAGGACCCGGGAGCTGTTTTTT; CDR3: CASSEGGRTRELFF
V: TRBV9; J: TRBJ1-1; D: NA; length: 14; size: NA; DNA: TGTGCCAGCAGAGAGCACACAGGGACGCCTGAAGCTTTCTTT; CDR3: CASREHTGTPEAFF
V: TRBV10-1; J: TRBJ1-3; D: NA; length: 19; size: once; DNA: TGCGCCAGCAGTAAGTACGACAGGCGGACCGTTCACTCTGGAAACACCATATATTTT; CDR3: CASSKYDRRTVHSGNTIYF
V: TRBV14; J: TRBJ2-7; D: NA; length: 12; size: NA; DNA: TGTGCCAGCAGCCAAGAATGGGATGAGCAGTACTTC; CDR3: CASSQEWDEQYF
V: TRBV29-1; J: TRBJ1-1; D: NA; length: 12; size: NA; DNA: TGCAGCGTCCTACAGGGTTACACTGAAGCTTTCTTT; CDR3: CSVLQGYTEAFF
V: TRBV7-9; J: TRBJ2-7; D: TRBD2; length: 17; size: NA; DNA: TGTGCCAGCAGCTTAGCTCCGTATACTAGCGGGAGATACGAGCAGTACTTC; CDR3: CASSLAPYTSGRYEQYF
V: TRBV27; J: TRBJ2-5; D: NA; length: 14; size: NA; DNA: TGTGCCAGCGCTTCGCGCGAGATACAAGAGACCCAGTACTTC; CDR3: CASASREIQETQYF
V: TRBV5-8; J: TRBJ2-7; D: TRBD1; length: 17; size: NA; DNA: TGTGCCAGCAGCTTGCCCGCTGACAGGGGCAGCTCCTACGAGCAGTACTTC; CDR3: CASSLPADRGSSYEQYF
V: TRBV27; J: TRBJ1-4; D: TRBD1; length: 16; size: NA; DNA: TGTGCCAGCAGTTTCGGCCCAGGGACAGGGGATGAAAAACTGTTTTTT; CDR3: CASSFGPGTGDEKLFF
V: TRBV9; J: TRBJ1-2; D: NA; length: 15; size: once; DNA: TGTGCCAGCAGCGTAGCCCGGGGGTCCAACTATGGCTACACCTTC; CDR3: CASSVARGSNYGYTF
V: TRBV19; J: TRBJ2-1; D: TRBD2; length: 16; size: few; DNA: TGTGCCAGTAGTATAGAGGGCGGGAGGCCCTACAATGAGCAGTTCTTC; CDR3: CASSIEGGRPYNEQFF
V: TRBV30; J: TRBJ1-5; D: NA; length: 16; size: NA; DNA: TGTGCCTGGAGTGTACGGGCCCTAGAGCATCATCAGCCCCAGCATTTT; CDR3: CAWSVRALEHHQPQHF
V: TRBV19; J: TRBJ1-2; D: NA; length: 14; size: NA; DNA: TGTGCCAGTAGTATAAGGCTGCGAAGCTATGGCTACACCTTC; CDR3: CASSIRLRSYGYTF
V: TRBV4-1; J: TRBJ1-1; D: NA; length: 14; size: NA; DNA: TGCGCCAGCAGACTGACCCCCGGGAACACTGAAGCTTTCTTT; CDR3: CASRLTPGNTEAFF
V: TRBV19; J: TRBJ2-5; D: TRBD2; length: 15; size: NA; DNA: TGTGCCAGTAGTAGGGGTAGCGGGTTACAAGAGACCCAGTACTTC; CDR3: CASSRGSGLQETQYF
V: TRBV6-5; J: TRBJ2-5; D: NA; length: 13; size: NA; DNA: TGTGCCACCGACGCAAGAGGGCCAGAGACCCAGTACTTC; CDR3: CATDARGPETQYF
V: TRBV27; J: TRBJ2-1; D: TRBD2; length: 14; size: once; DNA: TGTGCCAGCGGGGTTAGCGGGATGCTGAATGAGCAGTTCTTC; CDR3: CASGVSGMLNEQFF
V: TRBV7-3; J: TRBJ2-7; D: NA; length: 13; size: few; DNA: TGTGCCAGCAGCCGACTAGGAGGCGACGAGCAGTACTTC; CDR3: CASSRLGGDEQYF
V: TRBV9; J: TRBJ2-1; D: TRBD2; length: 20; size: NA; DNA: TGTGCCAGCAGCGTAGGGCTAGCGGGAGTAAGCGCATGGTCCTACAATGAGCAGTTCTTC; CDR3: CASSVGLAGVSAWSYNEQFF
V: TRBV27; J: TRBJ2-7; D: NA; length: 11; size: NA; DNA: TGTGCCAGCAGCCAAGGTGGAAAGCAGTACTTC; CDR3: CASSQGGKQYF
V: TRBV19; J: TRBJ2-7; D: NA; length: 15; size: NA; DNA: TGTGCCAGTAGTATGGGACCCGGGAGCTCCTACGAGCAGTACTTC; CDR3: CASSMGPGSSYEQYF
V: TRBV2; J: TRBJ2-5; D: NA; length: 15; size: NA; DNA: TGTGCCAGCAGTGAAGCCGCGGGGGCCGAAGAGACCCAGTACTTC; CDR3: CASSEAAGAEETQYF
V: TRBV6-5; J: TRBJ2-7; D: NA; length: 15; size: NA; DNA: TGTGCCAGCAGTTACGGGATCAAGAGCTCCTACGAGCAGTACTTC; CDR3: CASSYGIKSSYEQYF
V: TRBV13; J: TRBJ2-7; D: NA; length: 16; size: NA; DNA: TGTGCCAGCAGCTTAGGTCGGGGCCTCAGCTCCTACGAGCAGTACTTC; CDR3: CASSLGRGLSSYEQYF
V: TRBV4-2; J: TRBJ2-7; D: TRBD1; length: 16; size: NA; DNA: TGTGCCAGCAGCCCCGCCCGGGACAGGGGGTCCTACGAGCAGTACTTC; CDR3: CASSPARDRGSYEQYF
V: TRBV4-3; J: TRBJ2-7; D: NA; length: 13; size: NA; DNA: TGCGCCAGCAGCCAACTCCGGACACGCGAGCAGTACTTC; CDR3: CASSQLRTREQYF
V: TRBV6-4; J: TRBJ2-1; D: NA; length: 15; size: NA; DNA: TGTGCCAGCAGTAAGAGCGCAAACCCAAACAATGAGCAGTTCTTC; CDR3: CASSKSANPNNEQFF
V: TRBV5-4; J: TRBJ1-4; D: NA; length: 18; size: NA; DNA: TGTGCCAGCAGCTTGTTCGGGGGTTTCGGGTTTGCTAATGAAAAACTGTTTTTT; CDR3: CASSLFGGFGFANEKLFF
V: TRBV19; J: TRBJ2-7; D: NA; length: 15; size: NA; DNA: TGTGCCAGTAGTATAGACGCGGCAGCGTCAGGCGAGCAGTACTTC; CDR3: CASSIDAAASGEQYF
V: TRBV30; J: TRBJ1-1; D: NA; length: 16; size: NA; DNA: TGTGCCTGGAGTGTATGGGAACGACTTATGAACACTGAAGCTTTCTTT; CDR3: CAWSVWERLMNTEAFF
V: TRBV7-8; J: TRBJ1-1; D: NA; length: 16; size: NA; DNA: TGTGCCAGCAGCTTAGAGTTTATCGGACAGAACACTGAAGCTTTCTTT; CDR3: CASSLEFIGQNTEAFF
V: TRBV27; J: TRBJ2-7; D: NA; length: 13; size: NA; DNA: TGTGCCAGCAGTTTATCGAGTGCTTACGAGCAGTACTTC; CDR3: CASSLSSAYEQYF
V: TRBV25-1; J: TRBJ2-7; D: NA; length: 15; size: NA; DNA: TGTGCCAGCAGTGACCTCATTCGGGGGCTCCGGGAGCAGTACTTC; CDR3: CASSDLIRGLREQYF
V: TRBV30; J: TRBJ2-1; D: TRBD2; length: 14; size: few; DNA: TGTGCCTGGAGTGGACTAGCGGATTACAATGAGCAGTTCTTC; CDR3: CAWSGLADYNEQFF
V: TRBV27; J: TRBJ1-2; D: NA; length: 14; size: NA; DNA: TGTGCCAGCAGTTTAGCACTCGGGTTGGGTGGCTACACCTTC; CDR3: CASSLALGLGGYTF
V: TRBV30; J: TRBJ1-1; D: NA; length: 12; size: NA; DNA: TGTGCCTACCTCAGGGAACGGACTGAAGCTTTCTTT; CDR3: CAYLRERTEAFF
V: TRBV10-1; J: TRBJ1-1; D: NA; length: 14; size: NA; DNA: TGCGCCAGCAGTGAGACCCAGGGGAACACTGAAGCTTTCTTT; CDR3: CASSETQGNTEAFF
V: TRBV9; J: TRBJ2-7; D: NA; length: 15; size: NA; DNA: TGTGCCAGCAGCCCGACCTCGGACAGTCGATTCGAGCAGTACTTC; CDR3: CASSPTSDSRFEQYF
V: TRBV4-1; J: TRBJ2-7; D: TRBD2; length: 14; size: NA; DNA: TGCGCCAGCAGCCCGGGACTAGCGGGAAATGAGCAGTACTTC; CDR3: CASSPGLAGNEQYF
V: TRBV27; J: TRBJ2-2; D: NA; length: 13; size: NA; DNA: TGTGCCAGCAGTCCCTTTAACACCGGGGAGCTGTTTTTT; CDR3: CASSPFNTGELFF
V: TRBV4-2; J: TRBJ2-7; D: NA; length: 15; size: NA; DNA: TGTGCCAGCAGCCAGGATAGAGGGGGACCCTACGAGCAGTACTTC; CDR3: CASSQDRGGPYEQYF
V: TRBV19; J: TRBJ2-1; D: TRBD2; length: 16; size: NA; DNA: TGTGCCAGTAGTATTAGGTGGGGGAGGGCCCGAGATGAGCAGTTCTTC; CDR3: CASSIRWGRARDEQFF
V: TRBV6-6; J: TRBJ2-7; D: NA; length: 13; size: NA; DNA: TGTGCCAGCAGTTACTCGGCCCACTACGAGCAGTACTTC; CDR3: CASSYSAHYEQYF
V: TRBV7-9; J: TRBJ1-5; D: NA; length: 16; size: NA; DNA: TGTGCCAGCAGCTTAGAGGTTGGGGGAACGGGTCAGCCCCAGCATTTT; CDR3: CASSLEVGGTGQPQHF
V: TRBV9; J: TRBJ1-5; D: NA; length: 15; size: NA; DNA: TGTGCCAGCAGCGTAGACGGGGTAAGCAATCAGCCCCAGCATTTT; CDR3: CASSVDGVSNQPQHF
V: TRBV5-1; J: TRBJ2-7; D: TRBD1; length: 15; size: once; DNA: TGCGCCAGCAGCTTGGCCCCGACAGGGGCCTACGAGCAGTACTTC; CDR3: CASSLAPTGAYEQYF
V: TRBV28; J: TRBJ2-1; D: TRBD2; length: 14; size: NA; DNA: TGTGCCAGCCGTAGCGGGAGCTCATACAATGAGCAGTTCTTC; CDR3: CASRSGSSYNEQFF